Below are 30 T cell receptor beta chains sequenced from a single sample in a study of T-cell reconstitution after alpha-beta-depleted transplantation in children. The TCRbeta library was prepared with unique molecular identifiers. TCRdb independently ran MiXCR on the PCR reads; one entry per CDR3 protein. Of over 150,000 distinct CDR3 sequences in the sample, roughly 6.6% were seen once. Here the sequenced sample was PBMCs, taken before TCRalphabeta/CD19-depleted stem cell transplant. The source of these receptors is a boy aged 2 to 10 with acute lymphoblastic leukemia, due to receive a stem cell transplant.

The chain joins TRBV28 to TRBJ2-7; TRBD1 might be the D (6 bases). V dropped 1 base and J dropped 4 bases, with 14 bases sitting between them. Germline V gives CDR1 MDHEN, CDR2 SYDVKM. The CDR3 loop spans 15 amino acids. The CDR3 spells CASSLLGQGWYEQYF. The DNA of the CDR3 is TGTGCCAGCAGTTTATTGGGGCAGGGGTGGTACGAGCAGTACTTC.

This clonotype was observed many times. The V call is TRBV28, the J call TRBJ1-5, with D perhaps TRBD1 (5 bases). V was cut by 6 bases and J by 6 bases, with 21 bases left in between. CDR1 MDHEN and CDR2 SYDVKM come from the germline V gene. This CDR3 has 16 amino acids. This CDR3 is CASSLPQAGYGQPQHF. In DNA form, the CDR3 reads TGTGCCAGCAGCCTCCCCCAGGCAGGGTACGGTCAGCCCCAGCATTTT.

This clonotype has ten or more counts. The rearrangement links TRBV29-1 to TRBJ2-1; TRBD2 agrees at 13 bases. CDR1 and CDR2 from the germline V gene are SQVTM and ANQGSEA. Trimming cost V 5 bases and J 11 bases; bases outside gene matches: 12. This CDR3 region has 15 residues. The CDR3 bases are TGCAGCGTTTCACCCCGACTAGCGGGGGGCCTCCAGCAGTTCTTC. The encoded protein is CSVSPRLAGGLQQFF.

In this sample, this clonotype turned up many times. The chain combines TRBV7-2 with TRBJ1-4; possibly TRBD1 for D (5 bases). Germline values: CDR1 SGHTA, CDR2 FQGNSA. This CDR3 region has 16 residues. The V end was cut by 3 bases, the J end by 7 bases, with 18 bases between. CDR3 nucleotide sequence: TGTGCCAGCAGCTTTTTAGGGGCGGGTACCCGTGAAAAACTGTTTTTT. Amino acids: CASSFLGAGTREKLFF. Full variable domain (outside the CDR3, taken from reference TRBV7-2 and TRBJ1-4): GAGVSQSPSNKVTEKGKDVELRCDPISGHTALYWYRQSLGQGLEFLIYFQGNSAPDKSGLPSDRFSAERTGGSVSTLTIQRTQQEDSAVYLCASSFLGAGTREKLFFGSGTQLSVL.

The chain employs TRBV6-2 or TRBV6-3 and TRBJ1-1, with a possible D match to TRBD1 (5 bases). There are 15 residues in the CDR3. V shed 7 bases and J shed 3 bases, with 18 bases lying between them. The germline CDR1 and CDR2 sequences are MNHEY and SVGEGT. CDR3 loop: CASTLRRGWYTEAFF. CDR3 DNA: TGTGCCAGCACCTTACGGCGGGGGTGGTACACTGAAGCTTTCTTT.

This clonotype was detected many times. This sequence joins TRBV28 and TRBJ2-1; D is uncertain. V lost 6 bases and J 2 bases, leaving 14 bases between the germline ends. This CDR3 is built from 15 residues. Germline V gives CDR1 MDHEN, CDR2 SYDVKM. DNA of the CDR3: TGTGCCAGCAGCCTAATAACAACGGCCTACAATGAGCAGTTCTTC. Its protein product is CASSLITTAYNEQFF.

The chain joins TRBV5-6 to TRBJ2-7; D might be TRBD2 (6 bases). The CDR3 loop spans 16 amino acids. Trimming shortened V by 0 bases and J by 2 bases, and 15 bases separated the two germline ends. Germline-derived CDR1 and CDR2 are SGHDT and YYEEEE. The CDR3 loop is CASSLGPASATYEQYF. The CDR3 DNA reads TGTGCCAGCAGCTTGGGCCCCGCTAGCGCAACCTACGAGCAGTACTTC.

The sample holds many counts of this clonotype. The chain is built from TRBV5-1 and TRBJ1-1; unclear D gene. Trimming cost V 7 bases and J 1 base, with 11 bases left between them. Germline values: CDR1 SGHRS, CDR2 YFSETQ. This CDR3 region has 13 residues. The CDR3 protein is CASLEGPNTEAFF. CDR3 sequence (DNA): TGCGCCAGCCTTGAGGGCCCGAACACTGAAGCTTTCTTT.

This clonotype showed up many times. The gene calls are TRBV5-4 and TRBJ2-7, with unresolved D. The CDR3 spans 15 residues. Germline loops: CDR1 SGHNT, CDR2 YYREEE (reference sequence). The V end lost 4 bases, the J end lost 3 bases, and 17 bases lay between the germline ends. The CDR3 DNA follows: TGTGCCAGCAGCCCGGGTGGGGAAAGAGTCTACGAGCAGTACTTC. Amino acids: CASSPGGERVYEQYF.

The rearrangement uses TRBV27 and TRBJ1-6, with unresolved D. Germline V gene sequence: CDR1 MNHEY, CDR2 SMNVEV (reference sequence). V dropped 2 bases and J dropped 5 bases, with 7 bases sitting between them. This CDR3 has 14 residues. The CDR3, as DNA: TGTGCCAGCAGTTTAAACGGTGATAATTCACCCCTCCACTTT. Residues: CASSLNGDNSPLHF.

The table lists this clonotype with many counts. The chain has TRBV4-2 and TRBJ2-1, with 10 positions matching TRBD2. The V gene's germline CDR1 is LGHNA and CDR2 YNFKEQ. The CDR3 is made up of 15 amino acids. Trimming took 6 bases from V and 7 from J; bases not matched to a gene: 9. This CDR3 reads CASRAPSGSMNEQFF. CDR3 DNA: TGTGCCAGCAGAGCTCCTAGCGGGAGTATGAATGAGCAGTTCTTC.

The rearrangement uses TRBV3-1 and TRBJ2-7; 7 bases align to TRBD1. Losses at the gene ends were 4 bases for V and 4 bases for J; bases not matched to a gene: 10. The CDR3 has 15 amino acids. Germline values: CDR1 LGHDT, CDR2 YNNKEL (reference sequence). The CDR3 DNA sequence: TGTGCCAGCAGCCTAGGCCTGACAGGGAAGTACGAGCAGTACTTC. It specifies CASSLGLTGKYEQYF.

In its sample, this clonotype was seen many times. This sequence joins TRBV29-1 and TRBJ2-1; D uncertain. V was cut by 2 bases and J by 0 bases, with 20 bases left in between. This CDR3 is 18 amino acids long. Germline loops: CDR1 SQVTM, CDR2 ANQGSEA. The CDR3 sequence is CSVETRIRPGHSYNEQFF. The CDR3 DNA reads TGCAGCGTTGAAACCAGGATTCGACCCGGGCACTCCTACAATGAGCAGTTCTTC.

The chain is built from TRBV29-1 and TRBJ2-3; TRBD1 matches 10 bases. The CDR3 contains 16 residues. Germline V CDR1 and CDR2: SQVTM, ANQGSEA. With 7 bases clipped from V and 5 bases from J, the junction kept 15 bases outside the gene matches. The DNA of the CDR3 is TGCAGCGCCTTACACCGGGACAGGGGAGTGGGAGATACGCAGTATTTT. Its translation: CSALHRDRGVGDTQYF.

This clonotype came up many times. V gene TRBV4-2 combines with J gene TRBJ2-2; D remains unclear. CDR1 is LGHNA and CDR2 is YNFKEQ in the germline V gene. Trimming removed 0 bases at V and 5 bases at J, with 4 bases between. This CDR3 contains 13 residues. The CDR3 spells CASSQDLTGELFF. CDR3 nucleotide sequence: TGTGCCAGCAGCCAAGATTTGACCGGGGAGCTGTTTTTT.

Many counts were recorded for this clonotype. The V call is TRBV15, the J call TRBJ2-2; D perhaps matches TRBD1 (8 bases). CDR3 size: 16 residues. Trimming took 2 bases from V and 5 from J, leaving 15 bases between them. Germline CDR1 reads LNHNV; CDR2 reads YYDKDF (reference sequence). The CDR3 loop is CATSRTAQGGTGELFF. The CDR3 region has the DNA TGTGCCACCAGCAGAACGGCACAGGGGGGGACCGGGGAGCTGTTTTTT.

This clonotype was seen at least ten times. This chain uses TRBV7-9 with TRBJ2-7; TRBD2 is a possible D gene (5 bases). Between the trimmed V and J ends, which lost 1 base and 5 bases, there was a span of 9 bases. The CDR3 sequence is 13 residues long. Germline-derived CDR1 and CDR2 are SEHNR and FQNEAQ (reference sequence). CDR3 sequence (DNA): TGTGCCAGCAGCTTAGAGGCTAGCAACGAGCAGTACTTC. Translation gives CASSLEASNEQYF. Supplemented by reference TRBV7-9 and TRBJ2-7, the full variable domain reads DTGVSQNPRHKITKRGQNVTFRCDPISEHNRLYWYRQTLGQGPEFLTYFQNEAQLEKSRLLSDRFSAERPKGSFSTLEIQRTEQGDSAMYLCASSLEASNEQYFGPGTRLTVT.

This clonotype was seen at least ten times. The chain joins TRBV11-2 to TRBJ2-3; TRBD2 matches at 10 bases. The CDR3 totals 16 residues. CDR1 and CDR2 from the germline V gene are SGHAT and FQNNGV. V gave up 2 bases and J gave up 5 bases; unmatched junction bases: 7. CDR3 residues: CASSLQASGSGDTQYF. CDR3 bases: TGTGCCAGCAGCTTACAAGCTAGCGGGAGTGGAGATACGCAGTATTTT.

Many counts were recorded for this clonotype. This chain joins TRBV28 and TRBJ1-1, with D hard to call. The CDR3 sequence is 15 residues long. The V gene lost 5 bases and the J gene lost 0 bases, with 13 bases spanning the gap. Germline CDR1 MDHEN, CDR2 SYDVKM. CDR3 coding DNA: TGTGCCAGCAGTGCCGGTGGGCGACTGAACACTGAAGCTTTCTTT. It translates to CASSAGGRLNTEAFF.

With regard to this clonotype: With a much larger clone just one base away, this may be a read error. The chain combines TRBV20-1 with TRBJ2-7; D could derive from TRBD1 or TRBD2 (5 bases each). The CDR3 runs to 14 residues. Germline CDR1 is DFQATT and CDR2 is SNEGSKA (reference sequence). The CDR3 loop reads CGARDGTPDDEHYF. CDR3 DNA: TGCGGTGCTAGAGATGGGACGCCAGACGACGAGCATTACTTC.

In its sample, this clonotype was seen a few times. The chain links TRBV24-1 to TRBJ2-2, with D possibly being TRBD2 (5 bases). Germline CDR1 reads KGHDR; CDR2 reads SFDVKD. This CDR3 has 12 amino acids. Trimming took 11 bases from V and 7 from J, leaving 13 bases between them. The CDR3 nucleotides read TGTGCCAGCTCCGGGGTTGGCGGGGAGCTGTTTTTT. It is translated as CASSGVGGELFF.

With respect to this clonotype: This clone may be a read error of a much larger clone one base away. The J gene is TRBJ2-3, the V gene TRBV3-1; D may be TRBD1 (6 bases). This CDR3 spans 16 amino acids. The germline CDR1 and CDR2 sequences are LGHDT and YNNKEL (reference sequence). V dropped 2 bases and J dropped 4 bases, with 16 bases sitting between them. The CDR3 loop reads CASSQSRDTRADTQYF. DNA of the CDR3: TGTGCCAGCAGCCAAAGCCGGGACACGAGGGCAGATACGCAGTATTTT.

In its sample, this clonotype was seen many times. V usage is TRBV11-2 and J usage is TRBJ2-3, with 8 bases aligning to TRBD2. The V segment lost 5 bases and the J segment 4 bases; nucleotides outside the gene matches: 8. This CDR3 has 15 residues. From germline, CDR1 is SGHAT and CDR2 FQNNGV. The DNA for the CDR3 is TGTGCCAGCAGCCCTCAAGCGGGAGTTTCAGATACGCAGTATTTT. Its protein product is CASSPQAGVSDTQYF.

Ten or more counts support this clonotype. This chain uses TRBV5-1 with TRBJ1-1, with a weak D call TRBD1 (5 bases). Germline V gives CDR1 SGHRS, CDR2 YFSETQ. The CDR3 is 19 amino acids. Trimming cost V 0 bases and J 2 bases, with 23 bases left between them. For the CDR3, the DNA is TGCGCCAGCAGCTTGGTAGGCCATGGGGGAATTGGCGACAACACTGAAGCTTTCTTT. It encodes CASSLVGHGGIGDNTEAFF.

This clonotype appeared many times. This rearrangement joins TRBV28 to TRBJ2-2; perhaps TRBD1 as D (6 bases). Germline CDR1 reads MDHEN; CDR2 reads SYDVKM. Trimming removed 6 bases from V and 7 bases from J, with 15 bases in between. The CDR3 contains 14 residues. For the CDR3, the DNA is TGTGCCAGCAGCTACAACAGGGCTAACGGGGAGCTGTTTTTT. This encodes CASSYNRANGELFF.

This clonotype appeared many times. The gene calls are TRBV6-5 and TRBJ2-5; 11 nucleotides agree with TRBD2. Germline CDR1 reads MNHEY; CDR2 reads SVGAGI. This CDR3 has 16 residues. The junction had 7 bases not matched to a gene; V was cut back by 5 bases and J by 2 bases. The CDR3 loop reads CASSISGGGAQETQYF. The CDR3 nucleotides are TGTGCCAGCAGTATTAGCGGGGGGGGTGCTCAAGAGACCCAGTACTTC.

In its sample, this clonotype was seen a few times. V usage is TRBV12-3 or TRBV12-4 and J usage is TRBJ2-5, with 11 bases identical to TRBD2. V shed 3 bases and J 7 bases; nucleotides not matched to a gene: 10. The CDR3 loop spans 16 amino acids. CDR3 in amino acids: CASSLSSGGAVVTQYF. As DNA, the CDR3 is TGTGCCAGCAGTTTGAGTAGCGGGGGGGCCGTAGTGACCCAGTACTTC.

V is TRBV6-5 and J is TRBJ1-6; D is undetermined. Germline V gene sequence: CDR1 MNHEY, CDR2 SVGAGI. The V end was cut by 4 bases, the J end by 12 bases, with 7 bases between. The CDR3 runs 11 residues. In nucleotides, the CDR3 is TGTGCCAGCAGTTCAAGAGGACCCCTCCACTTT. The encoded protein is CASSSRGPLHF.

This chain uses TRBV29-1 with TRBJ1-3; D remains unclear. The V gene lost 2 bases and the J gene lost 1 base, with 6 bases spanning the gap. The CDR3 totals 13 residues. Germline V CDR1 and CDR2: SQVTM, ANQGSEA. The CDR3 region has the DNA TGCAGCGTTGAAAAAGGATCTGGAAACACCATATATTTT. It encodes CSVEKGSGNTIYF.

This clonotype occurred many times. This chain joins TRBV28 and TRBJ2-7; 7 bases line up with TRBD1. Per germline, CDR1 MDHEN and CDR2 SYDVKM. The CDR3 has 14 residues. The ends lost 3 bases at V and 7 bases at J; junction bases unmatched: 9. The CDR3 nucleotides read TGTGCCAGCAGTTTGGGGCAGGGGGTCCGGGAGCAGTACTTC. Its protein product is CASSLGQGVREQYF.